A selection of T cell receptor beta chains follows, all from one sample in a study of siplizumab effects on memory and regulatory T cells. Profiled with immunoSEQ multiplex PCR; TCRdb holds only in-frame clones, not every one. The sample records tens of thousands of clones, about 95% being singletons. Specimen: CD8+ T cells sorted from blood. The receptors originated from a human donor in good health. The CDR3 runs from the conserved cysteine through the conserved F or W. Each record gives: J gene, clone size, D gene, V gene, CDR3 DNA, CDR3 protein. D genes are given only for firm matches. Only part of the rows carry a size: once, few, many, or a class if the clone is expanded.

j_call: TRBJ2-7; clone_size: NA; d_call: NA; v_call: TRBV7-9; cdr3_nt: TGTGCCAGCAGCTTAAATCGGGGTCAGGGGCAGTACTTC; cdr3_aa: CASSLNRGQGQYF
j_call: TRBJ2-3; clone_size: NA; d_call: NA; v_call: TRBV29-1; cdr3_nt: TGCAGCACGACTGGGGGGAGCACAGATACGCAGTATTTT; cdr3_aa: CSTTGGSTDTQYF
j_call: TRBJ2-5; clone_size: NA; d_call: TRBD2; v_call: TRBV11-2; cdr3_nt: TGTGCCAGCAGCTTTTTTCGCCTGGCGGGAGGGCCGGTGGAGACCCAGTACTTC; cdr3_aa: CASSFFRLAGGPVETQYF
j_call: TRBJ2-1; clone_size: NA; d_call: TRBD1; v_call: TRBV4-1; cdr3_nt: TGCGCCAGCAGCCAAGCTCTAGCGGGACAGGGGGGGCAGTTCTTC; cdr3_aa: CASSQALAGQGGQFF
j_call: TRBJ2-3; clone_size: NA; d_call: NA; v_call: TRBV7-9; cdr3_nt: TGTGCCAGCAGCTTAGTGGGCGAAGCCCGCACAGATACGCAGTATTTT; cdr3_aa: CASSLVGEARTDTQYF
j_call: TRBJ2-1; clone_size: once; d_call: TRBD2; v_call: TRBV11-2; cdr3_nt: TGTGCCAGCAGTTCACCCCTAGCGGGAGGGCCCAACTCCTACAATGAGCAGTTCTTC; cdr3_aa: CASSSPLAGGPNSYNEQFF
j_call: TRBJ2-7; clone_size: NA; d_call: TRBD1; v_call: TRBV5-8; cdr3_nt: TGTGCCAGCAGCCTAACCCACGACAGGGGCCTTATTTACGAGCAGTACTTC; cdr3_aa: CASSLTHDRGLIYEQYF
j_call: TRBJ1-5; clone_size: NA; d_call: NA; v_call: TRBV5-4; cdr3_nt: TGTGCCAGCAGCTTGGGGGGGGGTCAGCCCCAGCATTTT; cdr3_aa: CASSLGGGQPQHF
j_call: TRBJ1-1; clone_size: NA; d_call: TRBD1; v_call: TRBV9; cdr3_nt: TGTGCCAGCAGCGAGACACAGGGGGCCAACGCTGAAGCTTTCTTT; cdr3_aa: CASSETQGANAEAFF
j_call: TRBJ1-5; clone_size: NA; d_call: NA; v_call: TRBV4-1; cdr3_nt: TGCGCCAGCAGCCAAGGGGAGAGAGGCAATCAGCCCCAGCATTTT; cdr3_aa: CASSQGERGNQPQHF
j_call: TRBJ2-1; clone_size: NA; d_call: TRBD1; v_call: TRBV7-9; cdr3_nt: TGTGCCAGCAGCTTTGGTGACAGGGGAGATGGGTTCTTC; cdr3_aa: CASSFGDRGDGFF
j_call: TRBJ1-5; clone_size: NA; d_call: NA; v_call: TRBV5-6; cdr3_nt: TGTGCCAGCAGCTTGACTGGGAATCAGCCCCAGCATTTT; cdr3_aa: CASSLTGNQPQHF
j_call: TRBJ1-4; clone_size: NA; d_call: TRBD1; v_call: TRBV7-9; cdr3_nt: TGTGCCAGCAGCCCCCGTTTCAGGGGGGAAGCAACTAATGAAAAACTGTTTTTT; cdr3_aa: CASSPRFRGEATNEKLFF
j_call: TRBJ2-5; clone_size: once; d_call: TRBD2; v_call: TRBV5-8; cdr3_nt: TGTGCCAGCAGCTCCTGGTCTAGCGGAGAGACCCAGTACTTC; cdr3_aa: CASSSWSSGETQYF
j_call: TRBJ2-1; clone_size: NA; d_call: NA; v_call: TRBV6-4; cdr3_nt: TGTGCCAGCAGTACCCCCCGGTCGGGCTCTAACATCAATGAGCAGTTCTTC; cdr3_aa: CASSTPRSGSNINEQFF
j_call: TRBJ1-5; clone_size: NA; d_call: NA; v_call: TRBV5-5; cdr3_nt: TGTGCCAGCAGCCGGACCAACAATCAGCCCCAGCATTTT; cdr3_aa: CASSRTNNQPQHF
j_call: TRBJ2-5; clone_size: NA; d_call: NA; v_call: TRBV11-1; cdr3_nt: TGTGCCAGCAGCTTAATAAGTTTGGGGGCCGGGGAGACCCAGTACTTC; cdr3_aa: CASSLISLGAGETQYF
j_call: TRBJ2-7; clone_size: NA; d_call: TRBD2; v_call: TRBV6-5; cdr3_nt: TGTGCCAGCAGTTACGTGGGAGGGGAGCAGTACTTC; cdr3_aa: CASSYVGGEQYF
j_call: TRBJ2-1; clone_size: once; d_call: TRBD2; v_call: TRBV15; cdr3_nt: TGTGCCACCAGCAGAGGGCCTAGCGGGAGGGCGAATGAGCAGTTCTTC; cdr3_aa: CATSRGPSGRANEQFF
j_call: TRBJ2-5; clone_size: NA; d_call: NA; v_call: TRBV14; cdr3_nt: TGTGCCAGCAGCCAAGATTGGGAGGAGACCCAGTACTTC; cdr3_aa: CASSQDWEETQYF
j_call: TRBJ1-4; clone_size: NA; d_call: NA; v_call: TRBV4-1; cdr3_nt: TGCGCCAGCAGCCAAGCTGGGACTAATGAAAAACTGTTTTTT; cdr3_aa: CASSQAGTNEKLFF
j_call: TRBJ2-5; clone_size: NA; d_call: TRBD1; v_call: TRBV6-5; cdr3_nt: TGTGCCAGCAATCGACAGGGATCGTACCAAGAGACCCAGTACTTC; cdr3_aa: CASNRQGSYQETQYF
j_call: TRBJ1-2; clone_size: NA; d_call: NA; v_call: TRBV11-2; cdr3_nt: TGTGCCAGCAGCGCAGATTATGGGGGATCTAACTATGGCTACACCTTC; cdr3_aa: CASSADYGGSNYGYTF
j_call: TRBJ2-1; clone_size: NA; d_call: TRBD2; v_call: TRBV13; cdr3_nt: TGTGCCAGCAGCTCCGAGCGGGAGGGCCCCTACAATGAGCAGTTCTTC; cdr3_aa: CASSSEREGPYNEQFF
j_call: TRBJ1-5; clone_size: few; d_call: NA; v_call: TRBV27; cdr3_nt: TGTGCCAGCAGTTTCGGAGGGAGCAATCAGCCCCAGCATTTT; cdr3_aa: CASSFGGSNQPQHF
j_call: TRBJ2-2; clone_size: NA; d_call: TRBD1; v_call: TRBV7-2; cdr3_nt: TGTGCCAGCAGCCCCGGGACAGGGTCGTATGCGAACACCGGGGAGCTGTTTTTT; cdr3_aa: CASSPGTGSYANTGELFF
j_call: TRBJ2-7; clone_size: NA; d_call: TRBD2; v_call: TRBV10-2; cdr3_nt: TGCGCCAGCAGTGAGTCGGGACTAGGGGGAGGCGAGCAGTACTTC; cdr3_aa: CASSESGLGGGEQYF
j_call: TRBJ2-7; clone_size: NA; d_call: NA; v_call: TRBV27; cdr3_nt: TGTGCCAGCAGTTTGTCTAGTTCGGCTAACTACGAGCAGTACTTC; cdr3_aa: CASSLSSSANYEQYF